This T cell receptor beta chain was obtained from a study of CD8 T cells in Susac syndrome. The CDR3 has 14 residues. The ends lost 1 base at V and 4 bases at J; junction bases unmatched: 3. Germline CDR1 DFQATT, CDR2 SNEGSKA (reference sequence). When the RNA was reverse transcribed, random hexamers were used with an input of about 0.45 to 1 ug. TCRdb redid the calling of the immunoSEQ multiplex PCR reads with MiXCR, one entry per CDR3 protein. The sample lists 65,000 to 85,000 distinct CDR3 sequences, roughly 92% seen once, with around 0.45% in the top ten. Sequenced sample: CD8+ T cells from PBMCs. The sequence came from a human donor with Susac syndrome. This chain links TRBV20-1 with TRBJ2-7; 11 positions agree with TRBD1. The CDR3 is CSARAGTGGYEQYF. DNA for the CDR3: TGCAGTGCTAGAGCGGGGACAGGGGGTTACGAGCAGTACTTC.